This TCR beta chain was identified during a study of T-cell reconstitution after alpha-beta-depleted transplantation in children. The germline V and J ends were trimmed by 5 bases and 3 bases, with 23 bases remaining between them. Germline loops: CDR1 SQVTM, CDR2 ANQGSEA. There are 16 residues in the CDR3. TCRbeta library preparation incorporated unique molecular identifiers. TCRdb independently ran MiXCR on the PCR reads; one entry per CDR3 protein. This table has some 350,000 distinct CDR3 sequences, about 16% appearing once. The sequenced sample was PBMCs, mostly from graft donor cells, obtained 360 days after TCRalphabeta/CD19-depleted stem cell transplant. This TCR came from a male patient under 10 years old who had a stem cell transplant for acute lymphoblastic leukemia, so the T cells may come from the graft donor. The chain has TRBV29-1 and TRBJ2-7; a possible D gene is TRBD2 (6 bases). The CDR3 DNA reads TGCAGCGTTTTGGGCCTGGGGCAGGTGGGGGGCTACGAGCAGTACTTC. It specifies CSVLGLGQVGGYEQYF.